The next 29 T cell receptor beta chains were all read from a single sample in a study of blood T cell repertoires in COVID-19. The method was immunoSEQ multiplex PCR; TCRdb's version includes in-frame clones alone and lacks a portion of them. In the table there are approximately 250,000 clones, around 84% of which are singletons. Sequenced input: peripheral blood. The receptors shown here come from a man in his 60s with acute or convalescent COVID-19.

The J gene is TRBJ1-2, the V gene TRBV28; 10 bases are a match to TRBD1. This CDR3 is 15 amino acids long. The germline CDR1 and CDR2 sequences are MDHEN and SYDVKM. V shed 4 bases, J shed 8 bases, and the junction held 10 bases outside the gene matches. CDR3 residues: CASSWATGTGDGYTF. DNA of the CDR3: TGTGCCAGCAGTTGGGCTACCGGGACAGGGGACGGCTACACCTTC.

V and J are TRBV7-9 and TRBJ2-5; 8 bases map to TRBD2. This CDR3 has 18 amino acids. J lost 5 bases, V lost 5 bases, and 19 bases had no gene match. Germline V gene sequence: CDR1 SEHNR, CDR2 FQNEAQ (reference sequence). The DNA of the CDR3 is TGTGCCAGCAGCCCCCGCGGCGCGGGAGGCCCTGGTGGGGAGACCCAGTACTTC. Its translation: CASSPRGAGGPGGETQYF.

The rearrangement joins TRBV29-1 to TRBJ2-5; possible D gene TRBD1, 6 bases. The V end was cut by 6 bases, the J end by 0 bases, with 11 bases between. CDR1 and CDR2 (germline): SQVTM, ANQGSEA. The CDR3 runs 13 residues. CDR3 nucleotide sequence: TGCAGCGTGGGGGCATCGTACCAAGAGACCCAGTACTTC. This sequence encodes CSVGASYQETQYF.

This rearrangement joins TRBV28 to TRBJ2-4; 9 bases match TRBD1. Looked up from germline, CDR1 is MDHEN and CDR2 is SYDVKM. The CDR3 contains 16 residues. Losses at the gene ends were 5 bases for V and 2 bases for J; bases not matched to a gene: 7. The CDR3 here is CASSPQGAPSKNIQYF. The CDR3 bases are TGTGCCAGCAGTCCACAGGGGGCGCCGTCCAAAAACATTCAGTACTTC.

The rearrangement joins TRBV7-2 to TRBJ1-2; 10 bases align to TRBD1. Per germline, CDR1 SGHTA and CDR2 FQGNSA. Losses at the gene ends were 3 bases for V and 4 bases for J; bases not matched to a gene: 2. This CDR3 is 14 amino acids long. The CDR3 DNA is TGTGCCAGCAGCTTTGACAGGGGGCCCTATGGCTACACCTTC. This sequence encodes CASSFDRGPYGYTF.

The chain joins TRBV5-1 to TRBJ1-1; D is ambiguous. The germline gives CDR1 SGHRS, CDR2 YFSETQ. The CDR3 has 13 residues. V lost 4 bases, J lost 5 bases, and 12 bases lay in between. The CDR3 here is CASSLEPLTEAFF. CDR3 DNA sequence: TGCGCCAGCAGCCTGGAGCCTCTAACTGAAGCTTTCTTT.

The chain carries TRBV6-5 and TRBJ2-2, with a possible D match to TRBD2 (6 bases). CDR1 is MNHEY, CDR2 SVGAGI, per germline. This CDR3 has 10 residues. V gave up 11 bases and J gave up 8 bases, with 9 bases separating them. The CDR3 loop reads CAAGTGELFF. DNA of the CDR3: TGTGCCGCCGGGACTGGGGAGCTGTTTTTT.

This chain connects TRBV23-1 to TRBJ1-2; D remains ambiguous. TRBV23-1 is given ORF status, its function remaining uncertain. The V gene lost 3 bases and the J gene lost 4 bases, with 12 bases spanning the gap. CDR3 size: 14 residues. The CDR3 region is CASSHSTGSYGYTF. CDR3 nucleotides: TGCGCCAGCAGTCACTCGACCGGGAGCTATGGCTACACCTTC.

The rearrangement links TRBV9 to TRBJ2-7, with 8 positions matching TRBD1. Germline-derived CDR1 and CDR2 are SGDLS and YYNGEE. V shed 4 bases, J shed 1 base, and the junction held 7 bases outside the gene matches. This CDR3 spans 15 amino acids. The CDR3 DNA sequence: TGTGCCAGCAGCCTGACAGGGGAAACATCCTACGAGCAGTACTTC. It translates to CASSLTGETSYEQYF.

This sequence joins TRBV19 and TRBJ2-1, with D possibly being TRBD2 (5 bases). The CDR3 is 17 residues long. Trimming pared 7 bases from V and 2 bases from J, leaving 21 bases between. Germline CDR1 LNHDA, CDR2 SQIVND (reference sequence). CDR3 sequence: CASNWGTDTGAYNEQFF. The DNA of the CDR3 is TGTGCCAGTAATTGGGGAACGGATACCGGGGCCTACAATGAGCAGTTCTTC.

This chain connects TRBV6-5 to TRBJ2-7; 10 bases line up with TRBD2. Looked up from germline, CDR1 is MNHEY and CDR2 is SVGAGI. V gave up 6 bases and J gave up 2 bases; unmatched junction bases: 7. The CDR3 totals 15 residues. CDR3 sequence reads: CASRGIAGGPYEQYF. The CDR3 DNA sequence: TGTGCCAGCAGAGGCATAGCGGGGGGCCCCTACGAGCAGTACTTC.

This clone was recorded once. The genes are TRBV3-1 (or the pseudogene TRBV3-2) and TRBJ1-5, with 7 bases that match TRBD1. With 4 bases clipped from V and 2 bases from J, the junction kept 8 bases outside the gene matches. This CDR3 has 16 amino acids. Germline CDR1 and CDR2: LGHDT and YNNKEL (reference sequence). The CDR3 here is CASSLGQSRGNQPQHF. The CDR3 DNA is TGTGCCAGCAGCCTGGGACAGTCAAGGGGCAATCAGCCCCAGCATTTT.

This clone was counted between two and nine times. The chain couples TRBV11-1 to TRBJ2-7, with 7 bases identical to TRBD1. The junction had 6 bases not matched to a gene; V was cut back by 1 base and J by 0 bases. Germline lookup yields CDR1 SGHAT and CDR2 FQDESV (reference sequence). The CDR3 consists of 16 residues. The CDR3 DNA is TGTGCCAGCAGCTTAGGACAGGGCTTCTCCTCCTACGAGCAGTACTTC. It encodes CASSLGQGFSSYEQYF.

The J gene is TRBJ1-6, the V gene TRBV25-1; TRBD1 matches 7 bases. Germline V gene data show CDR1 as MGHDK and CDR2 as SYGVNS. V was pared by 1 base and J by 4 bases, with 1 base of the junction left unmatched. The CDR3 has 15 residues. In nucleotides, the CDR3 is TGTGCCAGCAGTGAATTGGGACAGTATAATTCACCCCTCCACTTT. As protein: CASSELGQYNSPLHF.

This clone was counted a few times. The chain has TRBV18 and TRBJ1-2; D is perhaps TRBD1 (5 bases). The CDR3 has 13 amino acids. The V gene's germline CDR1 is KGHSH and CDR2 LQKENI. V was shortened by 5 bases and J by 4 bases, with 11 bases between the two germline ends. The CDR3 spells CASSLQDTYGYTF. In DNA form, the CDR3 reads TGTGCCAGCTCATTACAGGATACCTATGGCTACACCTTC.

The V gene is TRBV7-9, the J gene TRBJ2-5, with TRBD1 matching over 10 bases. The CDR3 sequence is 14 residues long. Per germline, CDR1 SEHNR and CDR2 FQNEAQ (reference sequence). J was trimmed by 5 bases and V by 5 bases; bases with no gene match: 5. CDR3 DNA: TGTGCCAGCAGCCCGACAGGGGGCATTGAGACCCAGTACTTC. Translating gives CASSPTGGIETQYF.

The gene calls are TRBV4-3 and TRBJ2-3; possibly TRBD1 for D (6 bases). The CDR3 covers 18 residues. V gave up 2 bases and J gave up 2 bases, with 20 bases separating them. Germline values: CDR1 LGHNA, CDR2 YSLEER. The CDR3 loop is CASSQKLRGPEHTDTQYF. The CDR3 DNA reads TGCGCCAGCAGCCAAAAACTCAGGGGCCCAGAACACACAGATACGCAGTATTTT.

V and J are TRBV27 and TRBJ2-2; 10 bases map to TRBD2. CDR1 is MNHEY, CDR2 SMNVEV, per germline (reference sequence). This CDR3 has 18 amino acids. J was trimmed by 4 bases and V by 3 bases; bases with no gene match: 11. The CDR3 coding sequence is TGTGCCAGCAGTTTCAACCCTCCGGGACTAGCGACCACCGGGGAGCTGTTTTTT. It is translated as CASSFNPPGLATTGELFF.

The CDR3 here is CASSLEAGGKKYF. As DNA, the CDR3 is TGTGCCAGCAGCTTGGAAGCGGGGGGTAAGAAGTACTTC. The rearrangement joins TRBV5-8 to TRBJ2-7; 9 positions match TRBD2. The CDR3 has 13 amino acids. Germline assignment: CDR1 SGHTS and CDR2 YDEGEE. Trimming at V came to 0 bases and at J to 11 bases, leaving 6 bases not matched to a gene.

As for this clone: The sample contains more than one DNA sequence encoding this CDR3. The V call is TRBV19, the J call TRBJ1-3; D remains unclear. The CDR3 length is 14 residues. Germline-derived CDR1 and CDR2 are LNHDA and SQIVND (reference sequence). V lost 5 bases to trimming and J lost 1 base, with 9 bases between them. The CDR3 nucleotides are TGTGCCAGTAGTCCGACCGGGTCTGGAAACACCATATATTTT. Its translation: CASSPTGSGNTIYF.

This rearrangement joins TRBV3-1 (or the pseudogene TRBV3-2) to TRBJ2-3; D is perhaps TRBD2 (6 bases). Trimming took 3 bases from V and 8 from J, leaving 18 bases between them. The V gene's germline CDR1 is LGHDT and CDR2 YNNKEL (reference sequence). The CDR3 covers 15 residues. CDR3 amino acids: CASSQTSEQIGTQYF. Written as DNA, the CDR3 is TGTGCCAGCAGCCAGACTAGTGAGCAGATTGGTACGCAGTATTTT.

The chain combines TRBV7-2 with TRBJ1-1, with D uncertain. Trimming pared 5 bases from V and 1 base from J, leaving 14 bases between. CDR3 length equals 15 residues. Germline CDR1 and CDR2: SGHTA and FQGNSA. The CDR3 DNA is TGTGCCAGCAGCCCAGACACCCTCTCGAACACTGAAGCTTTCTTT. Encoded protein: CASSPDTLSNTEAFF.

The rearrangement links TRBV9 to TRBJ1-3; 8 bases are a match to TRBD1. V trimming: 2 bases; J trimming: 0 bases; junction bases outside the gene matches: 7. Per germline, CDR1 SGDLS and CDR2 YYNGEE. The CDR3 contains 17 residues. The CDR3 region is CASSVRGDRSSGNTIYF. The CDR3 DNA follows: TGTGCCAGCAGCGTCCGGGGGGACAGGAGCTCTGGAAACACCATATATTTT. Using reference TRBV9 and TRBJ1-3 for the parts outside the CDR3, the full variable domain is DSGVTQTPKHLITATGQRVTLRCSPRSGDLSVYWYQQSLDQGLQFLIQYYNGEERAKGNILERFSAQQFPDLHSELNLSSLELGDSALYFCASSVRGDRSSGNTIYFGEGSWLTVV.

V gene TRBV6-6 combines with J gene TRBJ1-5, with 7 bases fitting TRBD1. The CDR3 is made up of 15 amino acids. V dropped 6 bases and J dropped 7; count of bases not matched to a gene: 12. CDR1 and CDR2 (germline): MNHNY, SVGAGI (reference sequence). In DNA, the CDR3 is TGTGCCAGCAGCGAGAGGAGACAGGGTGGCCAGCCCCAGCATTTT. Its protein is CASSERRQGGQPQHF.

This clone was recorded a few times. This chain uses TRBV15 with TRBJ1-5; D unclear. This CDR3 region has 16 residues. Germline-derived CDR1 and CDR2 are LNHNV and YYDKDF (reference sequence). Trimming removed 0 bases from V and 0 bases from J, with 9 bases in between. The CDR3 is CATSRDHPGSNQPQHF. The CDR3 DNA sequence: TGTGCCACCAGCAGAGATCACCCGGGTAGCAATCAGCCCCAGCATTTT. Looking up the rest from reference TRBV15 and TRBJ1-5 gives the full variable domain: DAMVIQNPRYQVTQFGKPVTLSCSQTLNHNVMYWYQQKSSQAPKLLFHYYDKDFNNEADTPDNFQSRRPNTSFCFLDIRSPGLGDTAMYLCATSRDHPGSNQPQHFGDGTRLSIL.

The rearrangement uses TRBV15 and TRBJ1-1; 9 bases map to TRBD1. The CDR3 is 16 residues long. V was clipped by 7 bases and J by 7 bases; unmatched bases: 16. CDR1 is LNHNV, CDR2 YYDKDF, per germline (reference sequence). The CDR3 protein is CATTAGQGRGHIEAFF. The CDR3 DNA reads TGTGCCACCACCGCTGGACAGGGGAGGGGGCACATTGAAGCTTTCTTT.

This clone occurred once. V usage is TRBV20-1 and J usage is TRBJ1-2, with unresolved D. The CDR3 extends over 14 amino acids. The germline V gene has CDR1 DFQATT and CDR2 SNEGSKA (reference sequence). V lost 3 bases and J 4 bases, leaving 15 bases between the germline ends. Written as DNA, the CDR3 is TGCAGTGCTAGTATGGGCCCCCCCTCCTATGGCTACACCTTC. Translation: CSASMGPPSYGYTF.

The genes are TRBV6-2 or TRBV6-3 and TRBJ2-1, with 10 bases matching TRBD2. Losses at the gene ends were 5 bases for V and 5 bases for J; bases not matched to a gene: 9. CDR1 is MNHEY and CDR2 is SVGEGT in the germline V gene. CDR3 length: 16 residues. The CDR3 DNA reads as TGTGCCAGCAGTCGGGACGGGACTAGCGTGAACAATGAGCAGTTCTTC. Translating gives CASSRDGTSVNNEQFF.

The chain joins TRBV5-4 to TRBJ2-3; D is perhaps TRBD2 (6 bases). The CDR3 contains 17 residues. The V and J ends lost 4 bases and 0 bases respectively, with 18 bases between them. Germline V lookup: CDR1 SGHNT, CDR2 YYREEE (reference sequence). The CDR3 nucleotides are TGTGCCAGCAGCCGGATTACAATAGCGGAAAGCACAGATACGCAGTATTTT. Translation: CASSRITIAESTDTQYF. The variable domain in full, with the rest retrieved from reference TRBV5-4 and TRBJ2-3, is ETGVTQSPTHLIKTRGQQVTLRCSSQSGHNTVSWYQQALGQGPQFIFQYYREEENGRGNFPPRFSGLQFPNYSSELNVNALELDDSALYLCASSRITIAESTDTQYFGPGTRLTVL.